One and the same sample provided the 32 T cell receptor beta chains below, sequenced in a study of T cells in Graves' hyperthyroidism and ophthalmopathy. It was RNA transcripts that yielded the amplified TCR beta CDR3 regions. Initially, a first-round RT-PCR of the TCR CDR3 employed the HTBI primer set. TCRdb re-analysed the multiplex PCR reads in MiXCR, keeping a single row per CDR3 protein. The sample gives about 350,000 distinct CDR3 sequences, roughly 13% of which show up once; roughly 24% is in the top ten. The sequencing input was blood. The receptors were sampled from a woman in her twenties or thirties with Graves' hyperthyroidism.

This clonotype was found many times. This chain connects TRBV11-2 to TRBJ1-3, with 7 nucleotides matching TRBD1. After removal of 4 bases from V and 0 bases from J, the junction contained 3 bases not matched to a gene. Germline lookup yields CDR1 SGHAT and CDR2 FQNNGV. There are 15 residues in the CDR3. Written as DNA, the CDR3 is TGTGCCAGCAGCTCCGGGGACAGCTCTGGAAACACCATATATTTT. It is translated as CASSSGDSSGNTIYF.

This clonotype was recorded at least ten times. The chain recombines TRBV6-2 or TRBV6-3 with TRBJ2-3, with unresolved D. Trimming took 2 bases from V and 2 from J, leaving 8 bases between them. This CDR3 comprises 14 residues. The germline V gene encodes CDR1 MNHEY and CDR2 SVGEGT. CDR3 DNA sequence: TGTGCCAGCAGTTACGTCGCCCCCACAGATACGCAGTATTTT. Protein: CASSYVAPTDTQYF.

This clonotype was recorded at least ten times. The rearrangement uses TRBV20-1 and TRBJ2-1; D is unresolved. The CDR3 has 12 amino acids. Per germline, CDR1 DFQATT and CDR2 SNEGSKA (reference sequence). V lost 3 bases and J 8 bases, leaving 11 bases between the germline ends. The CDR3 coding sequence is TGCAGTGCTAGTCAGACTTTGGATGAGCAGTTCTTC. Its protein product is CSASQTLDEQFF.

This clonotype showed up just a few times. J is TRBJ2-2 and V is TRBV5-1, with 12 bases fitting TRBD2. The CDR3 totals 16 residues. CDR1 is SGHRS, CDR2 YFSETQ, per germline. After removal of 4 bases from V and 6 bases from J, the junction contained 7 bases not matched to a gene. In nucleotides, the CDR3 is TGCGCCAGCAGCGCACTGACTAGCGGGAGCTCCGGGGAGCTGTTTTTT. Amino acids: CASSALTSGSSGELFF.

This clonotype was found many times. The chain combines TRBV9 with TRBJ2-2; either TRBD1 or TRBD2 may supply D (5 bases each). The CDR3 has 15 residues. V lost 4 bases, J lost 6 bases, and 16 bases lay in between. The germline V gene has CDR1 SGDLS and CDR2 YYNGEE. The CDR3 here is CASSSLRGVAGELFF. In DNA, the CDR3 is TGTGCCAGCAGCTCATTGAGGGGAGTGGCCGGGGAGCTGTTTTTT.

This clonotype occurred many times. The rearrangement joins TRBV25-1 to TRBJ2-3; no firm D call. CDR3 length equals 17 residues. Trimming left V 1 base short and J 5 bases short, with 19 bases between. CDR1 is MGHDK and CDR2 is SYGVNS in the germline V gene. As DNA, the CDR3 is TGTGCCAGCAGTGAATCGGGTTGGCGTAGGACGAGAGATACGCAGTATTTT. It yields the protein CASSESGWRRTRDTQYF. Combining the CDR3 with reference TRBV25-1 and TRBJ2-3 gives the whole variable domain EADIYQTPRYLVIGTGKKITLECSQTMGHDKMYWYQQDPGMELHLIHYSYGVNSTEKGDLSSESTVSRIRTEHFPLTLESARPSHTSQYLCASSESGWRRTRDTQYFGPGTRLTVL.

In its sample, this clonotype was seen many times. The CDR3 reads CASSQDRGQGETQYF. The CDR3 coding sequence is TGTGCCAGCAGCCAAGACAGGGGGCAGGGAGAGACCCAGTACTTC. The chain couples TRBV12-3 or TRBV12-4 to TRBJ2-5; 10 positions match TRBD1. J gave up 4 bases and V 6 bases, and 8 bases lay outside the gene matches. The CDR3 covers 15 residues.

This clonotype appeared a few times. The V gene is TRBV11-2, the J gene TRBJ1-4, with D uncertain. V was shortened by 8 bases and J by 5 bases, with 12 bases between the two germline ends. CDR1 SGHAT and CDR2 FQNNGV come from the germline V gene. The CDR3 loop spans 13 amino acids. The CDR3 protein is CASGQSGNEKLFF. For the CDR3, the DNA is TGTGCCAGCGGCCAGTCGGGGAATGAAAAACTGTTTTTT. Full variable domain (outside the CDR3, taken from reference TRBV11-2 and TRBJ1-4): EAGVAQSPRYKIIEKRQSVAFWCNPISGHATLYWYQQILGQGPKLLIQFQNNGVVDDSQLPKDRFSAERLKGVDSTLKIQPAKLEDSAVYLCASGQSGNEKLFFGSGTQLSVL.

At least ten counts were recorded for this clonotype. The rearrangement joins TRBV28 to TRBJ2-3; TRBD2 agrees at 11 bases. Germline CDR1 MDHEN, CDR2 SYDVKM. CDR3 length: 15 residues. V shed 6 bases and J 8 bases; nucleotides not matched to a gene: 10. CDR3 nucleotide sequence: TGTGCCAGCAGACGAATAGCGGGAGGGAGAGGTACGCAGTATTTT. Translation gives CASRRIAGGRGTQYF.

This clonotype has at least ten counts. The rearrangement links TRBV28 to TRBJ2-3; D not certain. Deletions cut 1 base from V and 0 bases from J, with 8 bases between. CDR3 size: 15 residues. CDR1 is MDHEN, CDR2 SYDVKM, per germline. The CDR3 region is CASSLSTASTDTQYF. CDR3 nucleotide sequence: TGTGCCAGCAGTTTATCAACAGCTAGCACAGATACGCAGTATTTT.

V gene TRBV3-1 combines with J gene TRBJ2-1, with 9 bases identical to TRBD2. Germline CDR1 and CDR2: LGHDT and YNNKEL (reference sequence). The CDR3 is 17 residues long. The J segment lost 2 bases and the V segment lost 4 bases, leaving 9 bases of the junction unmatched. CDR3 nucleotide sequence: TGTGCCAGCAGCCTCGACCGGGGCGGGAGGGCCTACAATGAGCAGTTCTTC. Protein sequence: CASSLDRGGRAYNEQFF.

The DNA of the CDR3 is TGCGCCAGCAGCCAAGAGTTTGCAGTGGCCACTGAAGCTTTCTTT. Translating gives CASSQEFAVATEAFF. The chain carries TRBV4-1 and TRBJ1-1; D is unclear. CDR3 length: 15 residues. V shed 0 bases and J shed 4 bases, with 12 bases lying between them. CDR1 and CDR2 (germline): MGHRA, YSYEKL.

This clonotype was counted only a few times. The DNA of the CDR3 is TGCGCCAGCAGCATAACAGGGCGGGCTAATGAAAAACTGTTTTTT. Translation: CASSITGRANEKLFF. This sequence joins TRBV5-1 and TRBJ1-4, with D possibly TRBD1 on 6 matching bases. From germline, CDR1 is SGHRS and CDR2 YFSETQ. CDR3 length: 15 amino acids. V lost 4 bases and J 3 bases, leaving 13 bases between the germline ends.

This clonotype was recorded many times. The chain recombines TRBV28 with TRBJ1-3, with D hard to call. V gave up 8 bases and J gave up 4 bases, with 9 bases separating them. The CDR3 length is 12 residues. The germline V gene has CDR1 MDHEN and CDR2 SYDVKM. CDR3 protein: CASGIVGNTIYF. Written as DNA, the CDR3 is TGTGCCAGCGGGATTGTAGGAAACACCATATATTTT.

This clonotype was counted at least ten times. The chain links TRBV28 to TRBJ2-5; tentatively, D is TRBD2 (6 bases). Trimming removed 6 bases at V and 3 bases at J, with 11 bases between. The CDR3 covers 13 residues. Germline values: CDR1 MDHEN, CDR2 SYDVKM. CDR3 bases: TGTGCCAGCAGCCTAGGACTAAAAGAGACCCAGTACTTC. This translates into CASSLGLKETQYF.

This clonotype was seen only a few times. The rearrangement links TRBV27 to TRBJ2-2, with D uncertain. The CDR3 has 13 amino acids. Trimming stripped 3 bases from V and 9 bases from J, with 11 bases between. Per germline, CDR1 MNHEY and CDR2 SMNVEV (reference sequence). The CDR3 protein is CASSFTVNRELFF. In DNA, the CDR3 is TGTGCCAGCAGTTTTACGGTCAACCGGGAGCTGTTTTTT.

This clonotype came up many times. The chain combines TRBV20-1 with TRBJ2-2; 10 bases align to TRBD2. Germline V gives CDR1 DFQATT, CDR2 SNEGSKA (reference sequence). The V gene end was trimmed by 2 bases and the J gene end by 7 bases; junction bases not matched to a gene: 10. This CDR3 spans 16 amino acids. The CDR3 bases are TGCAGTGCTAGACTACCTAGCGGGAGTATCAGCGGGGAGCTGTTTTTT. Its protein product is CSARLPSGSISGELFF.

This clonotype appeared a few times. The CDR3 region is CAISEPASGADTQYF. CDR3 sequence (DNA): TGTGCCATCAGTGAGCCGGCTAGCGGTGCGGATACGCAGTATTTT. The chain combines TRBV10-3 with TRBJ2-3; 7 bases match TRBD2. CDR3 length: 15 amino acids. The germline gives CDR1 ENHRY, CDR2 SYGVKD. Germline trimming cut 2 bases from V and 6 bases from J; bases unmatched to any gene: 8.

This clonotype has just a few counts. This chain links TRBV7-9 with TRBJ2-5; tentative D call: TRBD2 (7 bases). CDR1 is SEHNR and CDR2 is FQNEAQ in the germline V gene (reference sequence). This CDR3 region has 13 residues. V dropped 2 bases and J dropped 7 bases, with 11 bases sitting between them. CDR3 residues: CASSLRGGTTQYF. The CDR3 nucleotides read TGTGCCAGCAGCTTAAGGGGGGGGACGACCCAGTACTTC.

This clonotype was seen only a few times. V usage is TRBV20-1 and J usage is TRBJ2-7; 11 bases are a match to TRBD2. Trimming at V came to 3 bases and at J to 3 bases, leaving 10 bases not matched to a gene. The CDR3 extends over 16 amino acids. Germline lookup yields CDR1 DFQATT and CDR2 SNEGSKA (reference sequence). CDR3 DNA: TGCAGTGCTAGGGAACCTGCTAGCGGGAGGAACTACGAGCAGTACTTC. It specifies CSAREPASGRNYEQYF.

The V and J genes are TRBV11-2 and TRBJ2-3; no definite D call. V lost 5 bases and J lost 2, with 20 bases in between. This CDR3 is built from 17 residues. Per the germline V gene, CDR1 is SGHAT and CDR2 is FQNNGV. Here the CDR3 reads CASSHHTASMNTDTQYF. CDR3 in DNA: TGTGCCAGCAGCCATCACACTGCTAGTATGAACACAGATACGCAGTATTTT.

V usage is TRBV4-2 and J usage is TRBJ1-3, with 9 bases that match TRBD1. Per germline, CDR1 LGHNA and CDR2 YNFKEQ. The length of the CDR3 is 17 residues. Unmatched junction bases numbered 3, after V lost 0 bases and J lost 0 bases. The CDR3 nucleotides are TGTGCCAGCAGCCAAGATCCGGACAGGGGCTCTGGAAACACCATATATTTT. Translating it yields CASSQDPDRGSGNTIYF.

This clonotype occurred a few times. This chain connects TRBV3-1 to TRBJ2-1; TRBD2 aligns across 14 bases. This CDR3 is built from 19 residues. In germline, CDR1 is LGHDT, CDR2 YNNKEL (reference sequence). Germline trimming cut 5 bases from V and 9 bases from J; bases unmatched to any gene: 18. CDR3 coding DNA: TGTGCCAGCAGCGAATCCCGGGGACTAGCGGGAGCGGCCCTAGTTGAGCAGTTCTTC. Translated: CASSESRGLAGAALVEQFF.

The chain uses TRBV30 and TRBJ1-2; TRBD1 is a possible D gene (6 bases). The V end lost 4 bases, the J end lost 0 bases, and 21 bases lay between the germline ends. CDR3 length: 17 amino acids. Germline assignment: CDR1 GTSNPN and CDR2 SVGIG (reference sequence). The chain's CDR3 is CAWIGRRGGGSNYGYTF. CDR3 sequence (DNA): TGTGCCTGGATCGGTCGTAGGGGAGGGGGATCTAACTATGGCTACACCTTC. The whole variable domain, filled in from reference TRBV30 and TRBJ1-2, reads SQTIHQWPATLVQPVGSPLSLECTVEGTSNPNLYWYRQAAGRGLQLLFYSVGIGQISSEVPQNLSASRPQDRQFILSSKKLLLSDSGFYLCAWIGRRGGGSNYGYTFGSGTRLTVV.

This clonotype showed up many times. In nucleotides, the CDR3 is TGCAGTGGGACTAGCGGGAGAGTTCTGTACGAGCAGTACTTC. Protein product: CSGTSGRVLYEQYF. The chain is built from TRBV20-1 and TRBJ2-7; 13 positions agree with TRBD2. The CDR3 has 14 residues. Trimming cost V 7 bases and J 4 bases; bases outside gene matches: 7. Germline loops: CDR1 DFQATT, CDR2 SNEGSKA (reference sequence).

On this clonotype: A read error may account for a junction end that differs from germline. The genes are TRBV19 and TRBJ1-5; D might be TRBD1 (6 bases). There are 17 residues in the CDR3. The germline gives CDR1 LNHDA, CDR2 SQIVND (reference sequence). CDR3 sequence: CASSIELQGYGNQPQHF. CDR3 bases: TGTGCCAGTAGTATCGAATTACAGGGTTACGGCAATCAGCCCCAGCATTTC. Using reference TRBV19 and TRBJ1-5 for the parts outside the CDR3, the full variable domain is DGGITQSPKYLFRKEGQNVTLSCEQNLNHDAMYWYRQDPGQGLRLIYYSQIVNDFQKGDIAEGYSVSREKKESFPLTVTSAQKNPTAFYLCASSIELQGYGNQPQHFGDGTRLSIL.

This clonotype was counted ten times or more. V gene TRBV27 combines with J gene TRBJ2-1, with D perhaps matching TRBD2 (5 bases). The CDR3 length is 13 residues. In germline, CDR1 is MNHEY, CDR2 SMNVEV (reference sequence). Trimming took off 3 bases at V and 10 bases at J, with 13 bases between the two ends. The chain's CDR3 is CASSFGSGLEQFF. As DNA, the CDR3 is TGTGCCAGCAGTTTTGGGAGCGGACTGGAGCAGTTCTTC.

The gene calls are TRBV4-1 and TRBJ1-6; D not certain. The CDR3 has 13 amino acids. Trimming took off 1 base at V and 6 bases at J, with 4 bases between the two ends. Germline assignment: CDR1 MGHRA and CDR2 YSYEKL. The CDR3 nucleotides read TGCGCCAGCAGCCAAGTTCTTAATTCACCCCTCCACTTT. This codes for CASSQVLNSPLHF.

The V gene is TRBV4-1, the J gene TRBJ2-5; no firm D call. V lost 1 base and J lost 6, with 12 bases in between. CDR1 and CDR2 (germline): MGHRA, YSYEKL. The length of the CDR3 is 14 residues. DNA for the CDR3: TGCGCCAGCAGCCAAGGATACGTCACGAAGACCCAGTACTTC. Translated: CASSQGYVTKTQYF.

This clonotype has just a few counts. V gene TRBV11-2 combines with J gene TRBJ2-4; D may be TRBD2 (6 bases). Per germline, CDR1 SGHAT and CDR2 FQNNGV. CDR3 length: 18 amino acids. The V gene lost 2 bases and the J gene lost 0 bases, with 17 bases spanning the gap. CDR3 nucleotides: TGTGCCAGCAGCTTAAGGGTCGGCGGGGCCCTAGCCAAAAACATTCAGTACTTC. Its protein is CASSLRVGGALAKNIQYF.

The chain recombines TRBV6-2 or TRBV6-3 with TRBJ2-7; 13 bases map to TRBD2. The germline gives CDR1 MNHEY, CDR2 SVGEGT. The CDR3 has 16 residues. The ends lost 2 bases at V and 2 bases at J; junction bases unmatched: 3. The CDR3 loop reads CASSYGTSGTPYEQYF. CDR3 DNA: TGTGCCAGCAGTTACGGGACTAGCGGGACACCCTACGAGCAGTACTTC.

CDR3 region: CASRYRGRSYNEQFF. The CDR3 coding sequence is TGTGCCAGTCGCTACAGGGGAAGGTCCTACAATGAGCAGTTCTTC. The V gene is TRBV19, the J gene TRBJ2-1; 7 nucleotides align to TRBD1. With V trimmed by 8 bases and J by 1 base, 8 bases remained unmatched. The CDR3 loop spans 15 amino acids. Looked up from germline, CDR1 is LNHDA and CDR2 is SQIVND (reference sequence).